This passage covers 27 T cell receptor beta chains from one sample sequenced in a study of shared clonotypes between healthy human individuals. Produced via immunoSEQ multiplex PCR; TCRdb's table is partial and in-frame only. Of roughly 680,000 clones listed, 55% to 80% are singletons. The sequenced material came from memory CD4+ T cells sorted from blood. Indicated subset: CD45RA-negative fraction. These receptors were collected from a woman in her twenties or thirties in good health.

The CDR3 region has the DNA TGTGCCAGCTCACCTGGAACCGGAGTCTCTGGGGCCAACGTCCTGACTTTC. This translates into CASSPGTGVSGANVLTF. The chain is built from TRBV18 and TRBJ2-6; D remains unclear. The V and J ends lost 3 bases and 0 bases respectively, with 12 bases between them. Germline CDR1 KGHSH, CDR2 LQKENI. CDR3 length: 17 amino acids. The full variable domain, completed using reference TRBV18 and TRBJ2-6, is NAGVMQNPRHLVRRRGQEARLRCSPMKGHSHVYWYRQLPEEGLKFMVYLQKENIIDESGMPKERFSAEFPKEGPSILRIQQVVRGDSAAYFCASSPGTGVSGANVLTFGAGSRLTVL.

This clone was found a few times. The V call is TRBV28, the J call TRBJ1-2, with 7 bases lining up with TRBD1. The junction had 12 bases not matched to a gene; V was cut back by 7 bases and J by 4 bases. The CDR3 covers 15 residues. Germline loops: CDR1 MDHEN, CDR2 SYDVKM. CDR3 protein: CASTTRWTGTYGYTF. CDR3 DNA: TGTGCCAGCACGACTCGTTGGACAGGTACCTATGGCTACACCTTC.

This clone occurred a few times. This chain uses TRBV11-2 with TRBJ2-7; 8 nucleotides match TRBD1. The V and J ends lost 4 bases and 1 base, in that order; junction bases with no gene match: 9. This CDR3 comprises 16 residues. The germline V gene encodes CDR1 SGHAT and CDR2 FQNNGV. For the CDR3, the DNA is TGTGCCAGCAGCTCACAGGGGGAGAGCTCATCCTACGAGCAGTACTTC. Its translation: CASSSQGESSSYEQYF. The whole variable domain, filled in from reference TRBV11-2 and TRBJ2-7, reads EAGVAQSPRYKIIEKRQSVAFWCNPISGHATLYWYQQILGQGPKLLIQFQNNGVVDDSQLPKDRFSAERLKGVDSTLKIQPAKLEDSAVYLCASSSQGESSSYEQYFGPGTRLTVT.

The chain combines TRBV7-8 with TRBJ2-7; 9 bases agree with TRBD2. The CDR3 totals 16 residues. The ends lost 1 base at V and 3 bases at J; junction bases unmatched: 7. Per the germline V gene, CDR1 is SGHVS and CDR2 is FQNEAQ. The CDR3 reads CASSLEAGGLDYEQYF. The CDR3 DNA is TGTGCCAGCAGCTTAGAGGCGGGAGGGTTAGACTACGAGCAGTACTTC.

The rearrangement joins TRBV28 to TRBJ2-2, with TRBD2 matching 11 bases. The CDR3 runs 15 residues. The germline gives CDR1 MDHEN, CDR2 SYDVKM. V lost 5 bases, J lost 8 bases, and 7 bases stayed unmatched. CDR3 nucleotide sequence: TGTGCCAGCAGTGATACTAGCGGGAGAAGGGGGGAGCTGTTTTTT. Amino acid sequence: CASSDTSGRRGELFF.

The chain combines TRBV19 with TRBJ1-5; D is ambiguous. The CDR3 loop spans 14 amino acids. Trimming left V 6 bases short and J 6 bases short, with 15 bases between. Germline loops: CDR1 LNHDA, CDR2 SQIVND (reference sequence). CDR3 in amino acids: CASREDWVAQPQHF. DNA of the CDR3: TGTGCCAGTAGAGAAGACTGGGTAGCTCAGCCCCAGCATTTT.

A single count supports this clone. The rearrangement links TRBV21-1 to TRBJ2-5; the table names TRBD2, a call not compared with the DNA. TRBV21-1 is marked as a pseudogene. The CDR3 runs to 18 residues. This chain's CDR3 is CASEGDEGGSGPQETQYF. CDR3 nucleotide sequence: TGTGCCAGCGAGGGAGATGAGGGCGGGAGTGGCCCACAAGAGACCCAGTACTTC.

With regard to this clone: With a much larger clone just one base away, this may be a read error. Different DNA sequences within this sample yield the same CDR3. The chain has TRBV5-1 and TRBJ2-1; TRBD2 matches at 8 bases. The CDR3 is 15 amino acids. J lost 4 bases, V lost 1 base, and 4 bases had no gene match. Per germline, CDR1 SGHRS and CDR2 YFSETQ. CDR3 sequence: CASSLSSGGYNEQFF. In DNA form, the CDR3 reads TGCGCCAGCAGCTTGTCGTCGGGAGGGTACAATGAGCAGTTCTTC.

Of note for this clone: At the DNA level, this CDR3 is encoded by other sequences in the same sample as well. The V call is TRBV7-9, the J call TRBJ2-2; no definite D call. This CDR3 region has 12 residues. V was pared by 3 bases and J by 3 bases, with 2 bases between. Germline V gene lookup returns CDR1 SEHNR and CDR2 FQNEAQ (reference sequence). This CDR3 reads CASSLDTGELFF. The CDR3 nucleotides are TGTGCCAGCAGCTTGGACACCGGGGAGCTGTTTTTT. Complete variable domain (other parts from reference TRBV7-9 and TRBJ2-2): DTGVSQNPRHKITKRGQNVTFRCDPISEHNRLYWYRQTLGQGPEFLTYFQNEAQLEKSRLLSDRFSAERPKGSFSTLEIQRTEQGDSAMYLCASSLDTGELFFGEGSRLTVL.

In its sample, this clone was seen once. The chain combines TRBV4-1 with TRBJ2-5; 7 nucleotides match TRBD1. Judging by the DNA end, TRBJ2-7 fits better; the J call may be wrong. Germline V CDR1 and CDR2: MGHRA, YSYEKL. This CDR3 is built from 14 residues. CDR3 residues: CASSQTGTVYEQYF. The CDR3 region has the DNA TGCGCCAGCAGCCAGACCGGGACAGTCTACGAGCAGTACTTC.

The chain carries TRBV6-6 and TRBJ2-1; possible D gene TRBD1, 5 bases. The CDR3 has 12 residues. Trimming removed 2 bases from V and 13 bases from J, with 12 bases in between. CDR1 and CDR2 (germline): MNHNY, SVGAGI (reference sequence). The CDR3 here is CASSYGASSQFF. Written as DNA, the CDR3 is TGTGCCAGCAGTTACGGGGCCAGCAGTCAGTTCTTC.

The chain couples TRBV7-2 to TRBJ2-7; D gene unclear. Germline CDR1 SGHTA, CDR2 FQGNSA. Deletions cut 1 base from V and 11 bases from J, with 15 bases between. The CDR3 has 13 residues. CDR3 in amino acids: CASSLEPLSAEYF. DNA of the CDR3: TGTGCCAGCAGCTTAGAACCCCTCTCCGCGGAGTACTTC. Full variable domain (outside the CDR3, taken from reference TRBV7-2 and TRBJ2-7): GAGVSQSPSNKVTEKGKDVELRCDPISGHTALYWYRQSLGQGLEFLIYFQGNSAPDKSGLPSDRFSAERTGGSVSTLTIQRTQQEDSAVYLCASSLEPLSAEYFGPGTRLTVT.

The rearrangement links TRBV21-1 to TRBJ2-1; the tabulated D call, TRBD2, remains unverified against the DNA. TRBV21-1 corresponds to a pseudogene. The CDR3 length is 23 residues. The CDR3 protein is CATDEPGQGRIRTSGSSYNEQFF. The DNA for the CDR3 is TGTGCCACTGACGAGCCGGGACAGGGAAGGATCAGGACTAGCGGGAGCTCCTACAATGAGCAGTTCTTC.

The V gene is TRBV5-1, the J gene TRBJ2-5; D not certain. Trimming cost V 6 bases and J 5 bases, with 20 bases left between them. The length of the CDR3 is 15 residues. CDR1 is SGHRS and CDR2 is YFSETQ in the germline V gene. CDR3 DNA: TGCGCCAGCAACCTCGGACCCGAGGCAGTGGAGACCCAGTACTTC. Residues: CASNLGPEAVETQYF.

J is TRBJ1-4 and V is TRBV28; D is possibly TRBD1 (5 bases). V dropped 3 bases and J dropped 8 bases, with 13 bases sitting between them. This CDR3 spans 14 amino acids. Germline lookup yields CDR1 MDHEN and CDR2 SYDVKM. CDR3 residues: CASSLDMAGEKLFF. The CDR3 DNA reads TGTGCCAGCAGTTTGGACATGGCCGGCGAAAAACTGTTTTTT.

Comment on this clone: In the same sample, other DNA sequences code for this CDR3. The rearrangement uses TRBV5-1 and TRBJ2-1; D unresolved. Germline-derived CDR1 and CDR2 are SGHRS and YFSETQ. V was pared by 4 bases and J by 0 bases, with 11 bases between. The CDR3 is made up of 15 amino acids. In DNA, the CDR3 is TGCGCCAGCAGCCTGGATTCCTTCTCCTACAATGAGCAGTTCTTC. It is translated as CASSLDSFSYNEQFF.

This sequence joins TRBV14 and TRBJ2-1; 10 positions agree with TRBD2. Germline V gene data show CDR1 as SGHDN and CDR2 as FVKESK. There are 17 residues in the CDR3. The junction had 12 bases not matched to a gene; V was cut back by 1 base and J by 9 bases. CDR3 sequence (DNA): TGTGCCAGCAGCCAAGCTGGTTTAGCTAGCGGGAGAGGTGAGCAGTTCTTC. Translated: CASSQAGLASGRGEQFF. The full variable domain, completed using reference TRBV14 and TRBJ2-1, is EAGVTQFPSHSVIEKGQTVTLRCDPISGHDNLYWYRRVMGKEIKFLLHFVKESKQDESGMPNNRFLAERTGGTYSTLKVQPAELEDSGVYFCASSQAGLASGRGEQFFGPGTRLTVL.

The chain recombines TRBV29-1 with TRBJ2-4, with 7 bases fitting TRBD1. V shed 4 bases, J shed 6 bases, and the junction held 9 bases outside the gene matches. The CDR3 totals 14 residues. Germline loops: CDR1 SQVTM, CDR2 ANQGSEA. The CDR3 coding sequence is TGCAGCGTTGGCCATTCCGCAGGGGGAAACATTCAGTACTTC. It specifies CSVGHSAGGNIQYF.

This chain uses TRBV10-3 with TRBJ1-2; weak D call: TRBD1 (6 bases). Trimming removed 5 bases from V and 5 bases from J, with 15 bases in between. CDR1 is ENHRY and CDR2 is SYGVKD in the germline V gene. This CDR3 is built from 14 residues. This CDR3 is CAISTDSMLYGYTF. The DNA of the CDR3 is TGTGCCATCAGTACGGACAGTATGTTATATGGCTACACCTTC.

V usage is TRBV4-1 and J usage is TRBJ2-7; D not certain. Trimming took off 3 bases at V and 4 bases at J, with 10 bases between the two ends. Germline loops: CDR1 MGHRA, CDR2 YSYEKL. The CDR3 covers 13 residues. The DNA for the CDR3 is TGCGCCAGCAGCCAGAAGGACGGTTACGAGCAGTACTTC. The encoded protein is CASSQKDGYEQYF.

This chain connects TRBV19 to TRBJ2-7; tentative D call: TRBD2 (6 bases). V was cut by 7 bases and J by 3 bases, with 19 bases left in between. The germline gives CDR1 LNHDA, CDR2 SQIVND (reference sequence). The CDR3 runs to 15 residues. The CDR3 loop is CASTKKAGSHYEQYF. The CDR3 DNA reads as TGTGCCAGTACCAAAAAAGCGGGCAGCCACTACGAGCAGTACTTC.

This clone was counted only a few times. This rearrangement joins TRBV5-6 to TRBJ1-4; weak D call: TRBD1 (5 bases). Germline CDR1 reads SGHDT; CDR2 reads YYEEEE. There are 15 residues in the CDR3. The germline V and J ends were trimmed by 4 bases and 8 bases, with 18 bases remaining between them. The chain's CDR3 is CASSLGRAVTEKLFF. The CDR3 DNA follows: TGTGCCAGCAGCCTGGGGCGGGCCGTAACCGAAAAACTGTTTTTT.

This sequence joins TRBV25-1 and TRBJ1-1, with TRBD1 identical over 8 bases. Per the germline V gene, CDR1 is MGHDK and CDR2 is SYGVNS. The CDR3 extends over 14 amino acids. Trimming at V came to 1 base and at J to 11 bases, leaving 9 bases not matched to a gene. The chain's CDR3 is CASSEFGTGARAFF. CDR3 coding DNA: TGTGCCAGCAGTGAATTTGGGACAGGAGCCCGGGCTTTCTTT. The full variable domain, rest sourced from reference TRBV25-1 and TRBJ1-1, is EADIYQTPRYLVIGTGKKITLECSQTMGHDKMYWYQQDPGMELHLIHYSYGVNSTEKGDLSSESTVSRIRTEHFPLTLESARPSHTSQYLCASSEFGTGARAFFGQGTRLTVV.

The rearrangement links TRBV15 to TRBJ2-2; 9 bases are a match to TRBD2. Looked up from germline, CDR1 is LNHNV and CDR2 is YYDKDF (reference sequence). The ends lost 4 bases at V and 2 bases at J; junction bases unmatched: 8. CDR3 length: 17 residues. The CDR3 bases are TGTGCCACCAGCAATATTGGACTAGCGAAAAACACCGGGGAGCTGTTTTTT. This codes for CATSNIGLAKNTGELFF.

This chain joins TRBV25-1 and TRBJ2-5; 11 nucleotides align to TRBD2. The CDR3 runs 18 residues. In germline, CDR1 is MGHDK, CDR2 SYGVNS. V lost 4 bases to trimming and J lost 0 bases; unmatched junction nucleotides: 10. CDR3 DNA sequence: TGTGCCAGCAGTGCACCCACCCTAGCGGGAGGAAACCAAGAGACCCAGTACTTC. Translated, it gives CASSAPTLAGGNQETQYF.

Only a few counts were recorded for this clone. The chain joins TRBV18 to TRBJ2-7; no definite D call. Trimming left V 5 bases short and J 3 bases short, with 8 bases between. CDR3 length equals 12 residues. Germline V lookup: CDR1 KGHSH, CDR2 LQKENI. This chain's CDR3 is CASSSSRYEQYF. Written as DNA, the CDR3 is TGTGCCAGCTCATCTTCCCGCTACGAGCAGTACTTC. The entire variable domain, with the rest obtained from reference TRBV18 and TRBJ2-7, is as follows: NAGVMQNPRHLVRRRGQEARLRCSPMKGHSHVYWYRQLPEEGLKFMVYLQKENIIDESGMPKERFSAEFPKEGPSILRIQQVVRGDSAAYFCASSSSRYEQYFGPGTRLTVT.

The CDR3 is CASSSLGTATSFTDTQYF. The CDR3 DNA follows: TGTGCCAGCAGTTCTCTCGGGACAGCCACATCTTTCACAGATACGCAGTATTTT. The chain joins TRBV28 to TRBJ2-3; 7 nucleotides match TRBD1. V trimming: 4 bases; J trimming: 2 bases; junction bases outside the gene matches: 15. The CDR3 extends over 18 amino acids. Germline V gene lookup returns CDR1 MDHEN and CDR2 SYDVKM.